This T cell receptor (beta chain) was sequenced in a study of T cell responses to AZD1222 COVID-19 vaccine. Sequenced by immunoSEQ multiplex PCR; TCRdb stores in-frame clones only, minus some. The table lists fewer than 110,000 clones, less than 95% of them singletons. This CDR3 region has 15 residues. Germline V gene lookup returns CDR1 SGHDT and CDR2 YYEEEE. V trimming: 0 bases; J trimming: 5 bases; junction bases outside the gene matches: 2. This clone has only one observation. This sequence joins TRBV5-6 and TRBJ1-6, with 7 bases identical to TRBD1. Sequencing was performed on peripheral blood, taken on day 0 of AZD1222 vaccination. This TCR was sampled from an adult in good health. CDR3 in amino acids: CASSLGQGDNSPLHF. As DNA, the CDR3 is TGTGCCAGCAGCTTGGGGCAGGGGGATAATTCACCCCTCCACTTT.